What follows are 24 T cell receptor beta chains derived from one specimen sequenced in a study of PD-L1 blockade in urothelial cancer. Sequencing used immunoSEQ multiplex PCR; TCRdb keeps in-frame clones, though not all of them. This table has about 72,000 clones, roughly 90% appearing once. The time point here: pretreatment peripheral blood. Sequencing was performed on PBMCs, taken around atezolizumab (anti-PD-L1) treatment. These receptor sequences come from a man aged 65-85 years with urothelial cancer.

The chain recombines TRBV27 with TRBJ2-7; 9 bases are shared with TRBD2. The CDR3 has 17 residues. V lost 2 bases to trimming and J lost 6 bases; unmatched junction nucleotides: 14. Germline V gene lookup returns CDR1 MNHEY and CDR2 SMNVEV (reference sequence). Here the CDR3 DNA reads TGTGCCAGCAGTTTACGTCCCACGGCTAGCGGGAAGGGCGAGCAGTACTTC. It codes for CASSLRPTASGKGEQYF.

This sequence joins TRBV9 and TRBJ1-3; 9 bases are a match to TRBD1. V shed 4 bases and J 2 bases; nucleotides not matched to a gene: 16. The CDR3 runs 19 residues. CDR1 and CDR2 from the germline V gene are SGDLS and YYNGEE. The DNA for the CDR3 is TGTGCCAGCAGCCCCCACGGGGACAGGGTGGTTAGGGCTGGAAACACCATATATTTT. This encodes CASSPHGDRVVRAGNTIYF.

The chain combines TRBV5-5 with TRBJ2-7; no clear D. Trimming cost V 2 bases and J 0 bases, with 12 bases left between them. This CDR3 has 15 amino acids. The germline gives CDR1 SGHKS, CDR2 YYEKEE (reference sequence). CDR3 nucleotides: TGTGCCAGCAGCTTTCGTGGGTACAGCTCCTACGAGCAGTACTTC. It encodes CASSFRGYSSYEQYF.

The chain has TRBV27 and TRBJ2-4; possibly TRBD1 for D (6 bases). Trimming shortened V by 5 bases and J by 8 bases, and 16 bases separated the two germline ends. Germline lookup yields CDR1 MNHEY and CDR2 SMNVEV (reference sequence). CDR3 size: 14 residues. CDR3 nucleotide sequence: TGTGCCAGCAGTAACTCGGACAGTAAGGACATTCAGTACTTC. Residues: CASSNSDSKDIQYF.

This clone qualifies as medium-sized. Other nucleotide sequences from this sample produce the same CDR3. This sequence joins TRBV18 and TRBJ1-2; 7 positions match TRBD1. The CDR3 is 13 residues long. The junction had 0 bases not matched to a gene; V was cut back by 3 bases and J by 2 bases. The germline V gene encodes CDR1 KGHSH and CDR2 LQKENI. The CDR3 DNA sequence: TGTGCCAGCTCACCGGGACAGAACTATGGCTACACCTTC. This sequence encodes CASSPGQNYGYTF.

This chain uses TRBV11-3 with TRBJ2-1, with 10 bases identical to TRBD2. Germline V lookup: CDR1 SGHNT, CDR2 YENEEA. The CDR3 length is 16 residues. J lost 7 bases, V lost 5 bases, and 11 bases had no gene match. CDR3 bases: TGTGCCAGCAGCGAGGGACCTAGCGGGAGAATAAATGAGCAGTTCTTC. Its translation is CASSEGPSGRINEQFF.

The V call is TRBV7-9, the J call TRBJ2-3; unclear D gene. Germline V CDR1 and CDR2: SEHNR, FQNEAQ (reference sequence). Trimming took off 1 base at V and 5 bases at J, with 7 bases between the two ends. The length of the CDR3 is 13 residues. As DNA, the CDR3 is TGTGCCAGCAGCTTAGGTGGAGAAGATACGCAGTATTTT. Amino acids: CASSLGGEDTQYF.

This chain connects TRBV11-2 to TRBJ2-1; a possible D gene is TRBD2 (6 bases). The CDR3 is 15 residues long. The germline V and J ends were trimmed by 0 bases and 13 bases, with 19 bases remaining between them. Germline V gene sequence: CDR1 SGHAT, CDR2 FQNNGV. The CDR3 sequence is CASSLETPLLARQFF. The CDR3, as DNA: TGTGCCAGCAGCTTAGAAACCCCGTTACTAGCCAGACAGTTCTTC.

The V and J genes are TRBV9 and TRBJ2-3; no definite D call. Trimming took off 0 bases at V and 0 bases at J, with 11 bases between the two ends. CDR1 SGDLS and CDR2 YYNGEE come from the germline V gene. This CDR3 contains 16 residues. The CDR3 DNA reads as TGTGCCAGCAGCGTAGGAACAGATACTAGCACAGATACGCAGTATTTT. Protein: CASSVGTDTSTDTQYF.

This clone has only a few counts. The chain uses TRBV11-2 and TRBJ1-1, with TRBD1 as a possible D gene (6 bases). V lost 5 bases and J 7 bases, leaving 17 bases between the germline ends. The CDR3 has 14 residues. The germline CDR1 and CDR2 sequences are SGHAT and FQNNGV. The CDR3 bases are TGTGCCAGCAGCCCGAACCAGGGGTGGTTTGAAGCTTTCTTT. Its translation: CASSPNQGWFEAFF.

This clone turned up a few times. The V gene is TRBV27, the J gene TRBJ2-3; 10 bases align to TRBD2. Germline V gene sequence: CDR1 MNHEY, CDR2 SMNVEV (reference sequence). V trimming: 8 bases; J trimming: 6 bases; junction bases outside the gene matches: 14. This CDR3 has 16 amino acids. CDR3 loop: CASSRLAGPGGDTQYF. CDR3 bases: TGTGCCAGCTCCCGACTAGCGGGCCCCGGTGGGGATACGCAGTATTTT.

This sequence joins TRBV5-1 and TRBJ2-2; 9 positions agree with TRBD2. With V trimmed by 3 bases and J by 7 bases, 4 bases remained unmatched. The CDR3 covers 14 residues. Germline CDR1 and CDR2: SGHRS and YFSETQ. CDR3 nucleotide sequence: TGCGCCAGCAGCTGGCGGGGGGGAAGCGGGGAGCTGTTTTTT. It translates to CASSWRGGSGELFF.

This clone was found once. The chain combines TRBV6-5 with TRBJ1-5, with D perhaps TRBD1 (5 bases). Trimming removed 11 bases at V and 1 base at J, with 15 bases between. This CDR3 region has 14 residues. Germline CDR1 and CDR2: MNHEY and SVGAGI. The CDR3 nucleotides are TGTGCCGCCGGGGGGATGAGGAGCAATCAGCCCCAGCATTTT. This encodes CAAGGMRSNQPQHF.

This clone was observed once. In DNA form, the CDR3 reads TGTGCCAGCAGTCGACTCGTTACAGATACGCAGTATTTT. It specifies CASSRLVTDTQYF. V gene TRBV6-4 combines with J gene TRBJ2-3; D gene unclear. Germline-derived CDR1 and CDR2 are MRHNA and SNTAGT. V was clipped by 5 bases and J by 3 bases, with 9 bases between them. This CDR3 has 13 residues.

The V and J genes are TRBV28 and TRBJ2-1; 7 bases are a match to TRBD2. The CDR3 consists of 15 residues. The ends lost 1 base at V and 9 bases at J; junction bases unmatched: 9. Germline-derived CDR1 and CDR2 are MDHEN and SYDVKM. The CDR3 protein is CASSLLGGSGSEQFF. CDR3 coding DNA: TGTGCCAGCAGTTTATTGGGCGGGAGCGGGTCTGAGCAGTTCTTC.

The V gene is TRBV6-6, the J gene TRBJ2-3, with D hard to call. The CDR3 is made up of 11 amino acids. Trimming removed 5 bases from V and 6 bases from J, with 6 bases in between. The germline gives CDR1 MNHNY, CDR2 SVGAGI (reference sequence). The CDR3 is CASSTGDTQYF. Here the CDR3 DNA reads TGTGCCAGCAGTACGGGTGATACGCAGTATTTT.

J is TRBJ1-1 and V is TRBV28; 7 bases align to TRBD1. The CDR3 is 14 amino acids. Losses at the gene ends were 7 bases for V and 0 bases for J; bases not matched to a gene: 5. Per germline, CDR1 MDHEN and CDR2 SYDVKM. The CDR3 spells CASTLTGVNTEAFF. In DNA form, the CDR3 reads TGTGCCAGCACCCTCACAGGGGTGAACACTGAAGCTTTCTTT. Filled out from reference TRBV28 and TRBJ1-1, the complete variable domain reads DVKVTQSSRYLVKRTGEKVFLECVQDMDHENMFWYRQDPGLGLRLIYFSYDVKMKEKGDIPEGYSVSREKKERFSLILESASTNQTSMYLCASTLTGVNTEAFFGQGTRLTVV.

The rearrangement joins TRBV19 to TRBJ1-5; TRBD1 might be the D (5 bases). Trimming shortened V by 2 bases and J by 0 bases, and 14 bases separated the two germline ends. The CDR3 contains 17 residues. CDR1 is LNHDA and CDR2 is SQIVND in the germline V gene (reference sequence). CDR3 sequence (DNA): TGTGCCAGTAGTATAATCAGGGCGGGGTATAGCAATCAGCCCCAGCATTTT. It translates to CASSIIRAGYSNQPQHF.

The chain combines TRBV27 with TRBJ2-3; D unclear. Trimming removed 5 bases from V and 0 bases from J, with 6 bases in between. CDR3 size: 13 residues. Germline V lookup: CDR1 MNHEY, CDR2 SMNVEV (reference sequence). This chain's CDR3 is CASSVSSTDTQYF. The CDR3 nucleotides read TGTGCCAGCAGTGTTTCTAGCACAGATACGCAGTATTTT.

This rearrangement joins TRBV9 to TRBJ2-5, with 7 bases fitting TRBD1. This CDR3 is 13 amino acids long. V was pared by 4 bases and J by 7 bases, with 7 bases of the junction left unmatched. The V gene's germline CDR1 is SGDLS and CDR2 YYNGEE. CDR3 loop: CASSRRDSGTQYF. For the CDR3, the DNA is TGTGCCAGCAGCCGTCGGGACAGCGGGACCCAGTACTTC.

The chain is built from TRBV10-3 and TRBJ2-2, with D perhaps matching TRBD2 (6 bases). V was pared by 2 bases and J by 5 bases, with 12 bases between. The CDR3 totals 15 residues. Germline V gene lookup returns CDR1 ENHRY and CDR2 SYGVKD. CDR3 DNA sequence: TGTGCCATCAGTGAGCGGGAGAGCGGAACCGGGGAGCTGTTTTTT. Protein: CAISERESGTGELFF.

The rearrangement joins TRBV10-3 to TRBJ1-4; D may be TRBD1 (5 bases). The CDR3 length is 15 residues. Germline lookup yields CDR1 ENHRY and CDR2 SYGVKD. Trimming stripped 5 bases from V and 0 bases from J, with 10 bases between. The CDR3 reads CAISLGGSTNEKLFF. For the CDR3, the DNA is TGTGCCATCAGTCTTGGGGGGTCAACTAATGAAAAACTGTTTTTT.

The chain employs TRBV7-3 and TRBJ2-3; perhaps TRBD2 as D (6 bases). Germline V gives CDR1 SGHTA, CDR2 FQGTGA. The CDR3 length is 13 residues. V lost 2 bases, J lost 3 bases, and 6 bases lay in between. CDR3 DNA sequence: TGTGCCAGCAGCTTAGGGGGGACAGATACGCAGTATTTT. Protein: CASSLGGTDTQYF.

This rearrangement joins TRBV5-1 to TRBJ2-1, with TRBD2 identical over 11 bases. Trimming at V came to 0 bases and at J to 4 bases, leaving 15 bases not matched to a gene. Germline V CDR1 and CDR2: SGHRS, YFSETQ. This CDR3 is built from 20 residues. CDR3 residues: CASSLALRELAGVNYNEQFF. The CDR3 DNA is TGCGCCAGCAGCTTGGCATTACGGGAACTAGCGGGAGTGAATTACAATGAGCAGTTCTTC.